The text below deals with one T cell receptor (beta chain). The CDR3 covers 11 residues. Germline-derived CDR1 and CDR2 are MNHNS and SASEGT. V was shortened by 8 bases and J by 11 bases, with 15 bases between the two germline ends. This sample was included in a study of metastatic and nonmetastatic thyroid tumors. TCRdb re-processed the PCR reads through MiXCR. The table shows approximately 9,000 clones, with under 40% occurring only once. Ahead of thyroid surgery, no patient had received treatment of any kind. Sequencing input: adjacent normal tissue. The clonotype originates from a female donor with papillary thyroid cancer or a benign thyroid nodule (not recorded which). Some clones in this sample may be carry-over from other donors' samples. The rearrangement links TRBV6-1 to TRBJ1-1; no clear D. CDR3 loop: CASLFGIAAFF. The CDR3 DNA follows: TGTGCCAGCCTATTTGGGATTGCGGCTTTCTTT.